The 2 T cell receptor beta chains below were found in one sample sequenced in a study of blood T cell repertoires in COVID-19. The protocol was immunoSEQ multiplex PCR, while the TCRdb copy is restricted to in-frame clones and leaves out a portion. Of under 95,000 clones in the sample, approximately 88% were seen once. Sample: peripheral blood. The source is a woman aged 80 or over with active or convalescent COVID-19.

The J gene is TRBJ2-3, the V gene TRBV2, with 8 positions matching TRBD1. The J segment lost 3 bases and the V segment lost 4 bases, leaving 12 bases of the junction unmatched. The CDR3 sequence is 17 residues long. Looked up from germline, CDR1 is SNHLY and CDR2 is FYNNEI. CDR3 DNA: TGTGCCAGCAGTGGGGGGAGAGGGACAGGAGGGACAGATACGCAGTATTTT. Translating gives CASSGGRGTGGTDTQYF.

This chain links TRBV6-5 with TRBJ2-5; D may be TRBD2 (7 bases). The CDR3 is made up of 14 amino acids. Germline CDR1 is MNHEY and CDR2 is SVGAGI. V gave up 2 bases and J gave up 7 bases, with 14 bases separating them. The CDR3 sequence: CASSYGGASMTQYF. In DNA, the CDR3 is TGTGCCAGCAGTTACGGGGGGGCCTCTATGACCCAGTACTTC.